The 4 T cell receptor beta chains reported below all come from one sample, sequenced in a study of beta chain features in type 1 diabetes. Every bit of the isolated RNA underwent reverse transcription, so sequencing read expressed TCRB transcripts. Assay: immunoSEQ multiplex PCR; the TCRdb copy retains only in-frame clones and omits some. The sample holds 900,000 or so clones, roughly 15% seen once. The sequenced sample consisted of naive CD4+ T cells from blood. The receptors shown here come from a young woman in good health.

The chain carries TRBV7-9 and TRBJ2-5; no reliable D call. The V end was cut by 8 bases, the J end by 2 bases, with 18 bases between. The CDR3 has 15 amino acids. The V gene's germline CDR1 is SEHNR and CDR2 FQNEAQ (reference sequence). CDR3 residues: CASRSPGGWQETQYF. In DNA, the CDR3 is TGTGCCAGCCGCTCTCCTGGTGGGTGGCAAGAGACCCAGTACTTC.

This chain connects TRBV4-3 to TRBJ2-1, with TRBD2 matching 8 bases. V shed 3 bases and J 8 bases; nucleotides not matched to a gene: 9. The CDR3 is 15 residues long. Germline CDR1 reads LGHNA; CDR2 reads YSLEER. The CDR3 nucleotides are TGCGCCAGCAGCCAGCCAGGGACTAGTAAGCATGAGCAGTTCTTC. This sequence encodes CASSQPGTSKHEQFF.

The genes are TRBV5-1 and TRBJ2-7, with D perhaps matching TRBD2 (5 bases). Germline CDR1 reads SGHRS; CDR2 reads YFSETQ. CDR3 length equals 16 residues. Trimming removed 0 bases at V and 6 bases at J, with 19 bases between. This CDR3 reads CASSLALDLDLREQYF. DNA of the CDR3: TGCGCCAGCAGCTTGGCTTTAGACCTGGACTTGCGCGAGCAGTACTTC.

The sample holds a few counts of this clone. The rearrangement links TRBV18 to TRBJ2-3, with D perhaps TRBD2 (5 bases). V gave up 2 bases and J gave up 4 bases, with 13 bases separating them. The germline V gene encodes CDR1 KGHSH and CDR2 LQKENI. CDR3 length: 15 residues. Here the CDR3 DNA reads TGTGCCAGCTCACCATTCCTAGCTTCATCAGATACGCAGTATTTT. Translated: CASSPFLASSDTQYF. Looking up the rest from reference TRBV18 and TRBJ2-3 gives the full variable domain: NAGVMQNPRHLVRRRGQEARLRCSPMKGHSHVYWYRQLPEEGLKFMVYLQKENIIDESGMPKERFSAEFPKEGPSILRIQQVVRGDSAAYFCASSPFLASSDTQYFGPGTRLTVL.